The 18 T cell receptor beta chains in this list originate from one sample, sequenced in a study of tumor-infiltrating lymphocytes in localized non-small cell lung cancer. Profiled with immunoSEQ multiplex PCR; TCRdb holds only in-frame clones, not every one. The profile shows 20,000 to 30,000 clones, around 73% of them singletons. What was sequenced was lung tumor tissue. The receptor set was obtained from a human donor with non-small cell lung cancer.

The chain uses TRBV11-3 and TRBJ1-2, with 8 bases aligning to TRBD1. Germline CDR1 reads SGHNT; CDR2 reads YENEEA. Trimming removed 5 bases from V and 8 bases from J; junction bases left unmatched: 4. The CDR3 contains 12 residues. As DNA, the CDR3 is TGTGCCAGCAGCCAGGGGGCTCGGGGCTACACCTTC. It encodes CASSQGARGYTF.

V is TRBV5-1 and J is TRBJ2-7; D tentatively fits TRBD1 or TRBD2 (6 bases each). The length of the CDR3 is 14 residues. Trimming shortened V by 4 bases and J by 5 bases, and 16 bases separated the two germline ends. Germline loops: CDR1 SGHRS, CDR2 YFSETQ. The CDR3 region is CASSDPSGGDEQYF. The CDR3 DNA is TGCGCCAGCAGCGATCCTTCCGGGGGCGACGAGCAGTACTTC.

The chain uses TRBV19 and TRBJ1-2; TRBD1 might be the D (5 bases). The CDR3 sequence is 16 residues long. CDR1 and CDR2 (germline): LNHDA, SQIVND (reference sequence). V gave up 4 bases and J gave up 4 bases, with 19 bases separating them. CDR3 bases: TGTGCCAGTAGTAGGACGTCAAGTAGGGGAGGCTATGGCTACACCTTC. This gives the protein CASSRTSSRGGYGYTF.

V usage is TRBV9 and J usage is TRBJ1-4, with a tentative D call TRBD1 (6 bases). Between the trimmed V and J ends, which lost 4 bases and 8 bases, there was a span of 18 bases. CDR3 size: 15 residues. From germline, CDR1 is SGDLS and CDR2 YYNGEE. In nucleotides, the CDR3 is TGTGCCAGCAGCCCGAGTGCAGGGGATTTGGAAAAACTGTTTTTT. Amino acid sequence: CASSPSAGDLEKLFF.

The CDR3 DNA is TGTGCCAGCAGTACCAGGGGTCCCTACGAGCAGTACTTC. Protein: CASSTRGPYEQYF. V usage is TRBV2 and J usage is TRBJ2-7; maybe TRBD1 (6 bases). In germline, CDR1 is SNHLY, CDR2 FYNNEI. The CDR3 runs 13 residues. The V end was cut by 5 bases, the J end by 2 bases, with 10 bases between. Full variable domain (remainder filled in from reference TRBV2 and TRBJ2-7): EPEVTQTPSHQVTQMGQEVILRCVPISNHLYFYWYRQILGQKVEFLVSFYNNEISEKSEIFDDQFSVERPDGSNFTLKIRSTKLEDSAMYFCASSTRGPYEQYFGPGTRLTVT.

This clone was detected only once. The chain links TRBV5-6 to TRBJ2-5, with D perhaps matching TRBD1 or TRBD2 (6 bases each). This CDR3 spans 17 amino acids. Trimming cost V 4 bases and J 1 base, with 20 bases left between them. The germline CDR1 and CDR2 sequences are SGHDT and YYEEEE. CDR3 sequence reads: CASSHPTEGGGQETQYF. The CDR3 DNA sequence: TGTGCCAGCAGCCACCCCACCGAGGGGGGCGGCCAAGAGACCCAGTACTTC.

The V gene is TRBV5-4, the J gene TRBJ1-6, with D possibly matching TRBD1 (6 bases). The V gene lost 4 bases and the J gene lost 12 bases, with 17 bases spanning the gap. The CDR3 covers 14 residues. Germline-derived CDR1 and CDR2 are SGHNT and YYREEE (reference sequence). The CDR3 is CASSRSLDSRPLHF. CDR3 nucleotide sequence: TGTGCCAGCAGCCGAAGCCTGGACAGCCGACCCCTCCACTTT.

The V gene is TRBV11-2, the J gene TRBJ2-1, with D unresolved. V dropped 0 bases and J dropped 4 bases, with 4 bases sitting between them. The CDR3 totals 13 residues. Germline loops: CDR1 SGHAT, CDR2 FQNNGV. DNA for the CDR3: TGTGCCAGCAGCTTAGATAGGTACAATGAGCAGTTCTTC. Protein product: CASSLDRYNEQFF.

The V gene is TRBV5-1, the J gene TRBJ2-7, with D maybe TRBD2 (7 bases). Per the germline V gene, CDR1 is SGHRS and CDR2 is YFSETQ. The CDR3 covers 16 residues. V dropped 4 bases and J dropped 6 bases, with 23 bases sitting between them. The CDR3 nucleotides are TGCGCCAGCAGCCCCGTTGGGGGGGCCCTACCTGGCGAGCAGTACTTC. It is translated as CASSPVGGALPGEQYF.

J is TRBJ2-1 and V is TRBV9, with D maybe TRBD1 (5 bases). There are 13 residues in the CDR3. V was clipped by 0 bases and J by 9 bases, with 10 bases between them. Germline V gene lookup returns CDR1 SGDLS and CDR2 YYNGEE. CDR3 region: CASSVVTAGEQFF. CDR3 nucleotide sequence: TGTGCCAGCAGCGTAGTGACAGCCGGTGAGCAGTTCTTC.

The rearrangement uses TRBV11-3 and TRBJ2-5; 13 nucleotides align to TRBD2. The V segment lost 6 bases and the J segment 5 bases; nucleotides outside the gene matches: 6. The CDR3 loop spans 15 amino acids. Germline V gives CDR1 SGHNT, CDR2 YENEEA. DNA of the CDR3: TGTGCCAGCAGAAGTGGACTAGCGGGGGCTGAGACCCAGTACTTC. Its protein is CASRSGLAGAETQYF.

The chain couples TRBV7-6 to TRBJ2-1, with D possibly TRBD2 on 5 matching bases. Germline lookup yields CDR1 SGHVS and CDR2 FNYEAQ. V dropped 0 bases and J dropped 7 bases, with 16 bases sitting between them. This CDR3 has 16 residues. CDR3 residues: CASSLARAGLRNEQFF. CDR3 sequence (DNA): TGTGCCAGCAGCTTAGCTCGGGCGGGCCTCAGGAATGAGCAGTTCTTC.

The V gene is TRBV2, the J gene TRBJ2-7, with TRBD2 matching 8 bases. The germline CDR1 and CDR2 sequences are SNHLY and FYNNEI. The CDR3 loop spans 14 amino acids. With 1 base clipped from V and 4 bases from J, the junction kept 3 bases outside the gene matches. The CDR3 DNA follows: TGTGCCAGCAGTGAAGGGACTAGCAAGTACGAGCAGTACTTC. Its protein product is CASSEGTSKYEQYF.

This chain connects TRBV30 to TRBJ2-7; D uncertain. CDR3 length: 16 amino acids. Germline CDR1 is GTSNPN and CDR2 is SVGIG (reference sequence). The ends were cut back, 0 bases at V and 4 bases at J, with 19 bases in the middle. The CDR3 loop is CAWSVHPVQATYEQYF. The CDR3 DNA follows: TGTGCCTGGAGTGTACACCCGGTGCAAGCCACTTACGAGCAGTACTTC.

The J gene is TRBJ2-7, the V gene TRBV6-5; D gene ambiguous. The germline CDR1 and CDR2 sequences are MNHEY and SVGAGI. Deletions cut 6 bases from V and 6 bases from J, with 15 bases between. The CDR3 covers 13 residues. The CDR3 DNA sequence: TGTGCCAGCAGCGGAAGGGCCAGAAGCGAGCAGTACTTC. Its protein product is CASSGRARSEQYF.

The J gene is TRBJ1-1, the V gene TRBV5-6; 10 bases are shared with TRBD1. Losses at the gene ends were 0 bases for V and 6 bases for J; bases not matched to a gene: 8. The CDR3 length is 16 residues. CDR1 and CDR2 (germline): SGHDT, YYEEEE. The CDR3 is CASSLVTPGTGAEAFF. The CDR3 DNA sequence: TGTGCCAGCAGCTTGGTGACCCCCGGGACAGGGGCTGAAGCTTTCTTT.

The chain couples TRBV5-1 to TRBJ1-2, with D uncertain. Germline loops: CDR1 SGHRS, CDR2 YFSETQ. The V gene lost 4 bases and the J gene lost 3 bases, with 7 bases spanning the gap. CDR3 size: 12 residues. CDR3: CASSDDYYGYTF. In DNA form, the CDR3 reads TGCGCCAGCAGCGACGACTACTATGGCTACACCTTC.

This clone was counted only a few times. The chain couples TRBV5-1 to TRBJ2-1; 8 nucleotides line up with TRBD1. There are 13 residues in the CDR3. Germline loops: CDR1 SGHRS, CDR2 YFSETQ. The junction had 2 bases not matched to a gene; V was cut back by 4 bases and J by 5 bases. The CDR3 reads CASSTDRDNEQFF. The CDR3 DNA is TGCGCCAGCAGCACGGACAGGGACAATGAGCAGTTCTTC.